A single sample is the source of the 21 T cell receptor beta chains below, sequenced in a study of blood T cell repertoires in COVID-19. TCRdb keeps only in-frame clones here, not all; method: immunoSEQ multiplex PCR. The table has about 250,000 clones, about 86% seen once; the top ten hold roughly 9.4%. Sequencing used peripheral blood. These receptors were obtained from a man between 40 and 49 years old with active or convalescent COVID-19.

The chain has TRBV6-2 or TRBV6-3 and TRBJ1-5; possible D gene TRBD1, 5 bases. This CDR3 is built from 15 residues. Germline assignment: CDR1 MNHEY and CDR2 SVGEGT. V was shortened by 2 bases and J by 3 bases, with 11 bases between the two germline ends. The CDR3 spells CASSYGGGYNQPQHF. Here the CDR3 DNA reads TGTGCCAGCAGTTACGGGGGGGGATACAATCAGCCCCAGCATTTT.

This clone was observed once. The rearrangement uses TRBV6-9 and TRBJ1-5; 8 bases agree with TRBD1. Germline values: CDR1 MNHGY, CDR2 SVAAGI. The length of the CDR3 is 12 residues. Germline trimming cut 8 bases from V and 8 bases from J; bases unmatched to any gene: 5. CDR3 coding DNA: TGTGCCAGCCCGCGGGGACAGGAGCCCCAGCATTTT. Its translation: CASPRGQEPQHF.

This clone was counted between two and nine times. This CDR3 reads CASSYGQGSGNTIYF. The CDR3 DNA reads as TGTGCCAGCAGCTACGGACAGGGGTCAGGAAACACCATATATTTT. The rearrangement uses TRBV9 and TRBJ1-3; 9 nucleotides line up with TRBD1. This CDR3 has 15 amino acids. CDR1 and CDR2 from the germline V gene are SGDLS and YYNGEE. V dropped 4 bases and J dropped 4; count of bases not matched to a gene: 6.

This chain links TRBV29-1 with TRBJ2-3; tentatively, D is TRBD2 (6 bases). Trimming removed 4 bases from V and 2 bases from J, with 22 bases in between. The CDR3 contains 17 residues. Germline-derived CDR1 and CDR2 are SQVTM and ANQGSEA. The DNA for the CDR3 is TGCAGCGTTGGAGGTTTTTTTAGCGGAATATACACAGATACGCAGTATTTT. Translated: CSVGGFFSGIYTDTQYF.

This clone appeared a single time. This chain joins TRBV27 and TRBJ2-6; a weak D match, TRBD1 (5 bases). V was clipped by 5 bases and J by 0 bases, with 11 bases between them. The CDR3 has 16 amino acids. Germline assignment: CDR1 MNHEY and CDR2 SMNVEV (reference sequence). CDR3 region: CASSHRFGSGANVLTF. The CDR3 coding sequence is TGTGCCAGCAGTCACAGGTTCGGCTCTGGGGCCAACGTCCTGACTTTC.

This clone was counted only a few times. CDR3 sequence (DNA): TGTGCCAGTAGTGATTTTAACAGGGGCGCCTATGGCTACACCTTC. Translation: CASSDFNRGAYGYTF. The chain carries TRBV19 and TRBJ1-2, with 7 nucleotides matching TRBD1. Germline CDR1 reads LNHDA; CDR2 reads SQIVND (reference sequence). Trimming at V came to 5 bases and at J to 4 bases, leaving 10 bases not matched to a gene. This CDR3 has 15 residues.

The CDR3 nucleotides are TGTGCCAGCAGCGCCGTGGGGCTCAATCAGCCCCAGCATTTT. Protein sequence: CASSAVGLNQPQHF. The chain has TRBV11-1 and TRBJ1-5, with a tentative D call TRBD1 (5 bases). The V gene lost 5 bases and the J gene lost 3 bases, with 11 bases spanning the gap. The germline V gene has CDR1 SGHAT and CDR2 FQDESV (reference sequence). CDR3 size: 14 residues.

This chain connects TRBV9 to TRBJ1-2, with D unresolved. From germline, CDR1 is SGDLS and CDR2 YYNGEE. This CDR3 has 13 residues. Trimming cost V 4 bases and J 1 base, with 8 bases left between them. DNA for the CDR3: TGTGCCAGCAGCCCCCAGGATAACTATGGCTACACCTTC. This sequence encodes CASSPQDNYGYTF. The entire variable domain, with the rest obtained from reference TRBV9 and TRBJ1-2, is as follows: DSGVTQTPKHLITATGQRVTLRCSPRSGDLSVYWYQQSLDQGLQFLIQYYNGEERAKGNILERFSAQQFPDLHSELNLSSLELGDSALYFCASSPQDNYGYTFGSGTRLTVV.

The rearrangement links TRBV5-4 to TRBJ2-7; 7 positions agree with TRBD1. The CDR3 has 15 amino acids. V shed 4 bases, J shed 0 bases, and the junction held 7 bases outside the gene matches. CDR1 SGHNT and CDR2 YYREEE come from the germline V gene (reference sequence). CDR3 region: CASSNDRAVSYEQYF. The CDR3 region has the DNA TGTGCCAGCAGCAACGACAGGGCCGTCTCCTACGAGCAGTACTTC. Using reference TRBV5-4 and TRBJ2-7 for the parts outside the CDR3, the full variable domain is ETGVTQSPTHLIKTRGQQVTLRCSSQSGHNTVSWYQQALGQGPQFIFQYYREEENGRGNFPPRFSGLQFPNYSSELNVNALELDDSALYLCASSNDRAVSYEQYFGPGTRLTVT.

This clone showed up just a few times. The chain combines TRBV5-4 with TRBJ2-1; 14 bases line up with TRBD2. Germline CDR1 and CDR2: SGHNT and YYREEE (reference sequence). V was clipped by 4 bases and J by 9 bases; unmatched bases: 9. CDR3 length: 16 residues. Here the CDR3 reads CASSIGTSGSLTEQFF. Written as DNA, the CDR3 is TGTGCCAGCAGCATTGGGACTAGCGGGAGCCTTACTGAGCAGTTCTTC. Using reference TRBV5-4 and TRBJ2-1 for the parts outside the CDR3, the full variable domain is ETGVTQSPTHLIKTRGQQVTLRCSSQSGHNTVSWYQQALGQGPQFIFQYYREEENGRGNFPPRFSGLQFPNYSSELNVNALELDDSALYLCASSIGTSGSLTEQFFGPGTRLTVL.

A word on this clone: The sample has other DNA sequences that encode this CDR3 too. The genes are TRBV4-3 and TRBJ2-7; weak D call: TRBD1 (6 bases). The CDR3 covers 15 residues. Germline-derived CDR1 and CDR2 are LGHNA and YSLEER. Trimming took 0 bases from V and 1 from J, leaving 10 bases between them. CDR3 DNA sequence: TGCGCCAGCAGCCAAGACAGGGGAACTTCCTACGAGCAGTACTTC. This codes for CASSQDRGTSYEQYF.

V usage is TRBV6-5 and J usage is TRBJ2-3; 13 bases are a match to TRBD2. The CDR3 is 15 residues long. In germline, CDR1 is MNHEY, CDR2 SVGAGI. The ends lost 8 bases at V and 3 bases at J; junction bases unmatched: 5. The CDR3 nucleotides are TGTGCCAGCTGGGGACTAGCGGGGATAACAGATACGCAGTATTTT. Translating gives CASWGLAGITDTQYF.

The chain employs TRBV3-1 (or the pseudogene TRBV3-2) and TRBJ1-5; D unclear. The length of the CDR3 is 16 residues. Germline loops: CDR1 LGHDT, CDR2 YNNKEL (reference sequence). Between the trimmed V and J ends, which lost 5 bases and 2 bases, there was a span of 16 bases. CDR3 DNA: TGTGCCAGCAGCATCCGGAAGGGAGGGTGCAATCAGCCCCAGCATTTT. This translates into CASSIRKGGCNQPQHF.

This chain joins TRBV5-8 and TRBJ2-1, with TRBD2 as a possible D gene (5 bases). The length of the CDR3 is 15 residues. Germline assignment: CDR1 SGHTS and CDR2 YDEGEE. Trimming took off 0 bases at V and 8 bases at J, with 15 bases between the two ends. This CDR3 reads CASSLALVSRDEQFF. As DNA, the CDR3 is TGTGCCAGCAGCTTGGCACTAGTGTCACGGGATGAGCAGTTCTTC.

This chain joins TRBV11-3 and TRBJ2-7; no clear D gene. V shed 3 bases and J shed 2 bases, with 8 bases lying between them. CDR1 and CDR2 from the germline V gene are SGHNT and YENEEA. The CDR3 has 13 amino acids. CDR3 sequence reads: CASSFSEPYEQYF. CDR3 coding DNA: TGTGCCAGCAGCTTCTCGGAGCCCTACGAGCAGTACTTC. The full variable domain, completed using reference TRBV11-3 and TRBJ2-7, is EAGVVQSPRYKIIEKKQPVAFWCNPISGHNTLYWYLQNLGQGPELLIRYENEEAVDDSQLPKDRFSAERLKGVDSTLKIQPAELGDSAVYLCASSFSEPYEQYFGPGTRLTVT.

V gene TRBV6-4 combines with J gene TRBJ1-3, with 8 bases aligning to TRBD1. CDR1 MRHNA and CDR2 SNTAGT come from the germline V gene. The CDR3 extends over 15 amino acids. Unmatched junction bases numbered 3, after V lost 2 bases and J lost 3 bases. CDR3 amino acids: CASSDGQGCGNTIYF. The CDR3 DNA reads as TGTGCCAGCAGTGACGGACAGGGTTGTGGAAACACCATATATTTT.

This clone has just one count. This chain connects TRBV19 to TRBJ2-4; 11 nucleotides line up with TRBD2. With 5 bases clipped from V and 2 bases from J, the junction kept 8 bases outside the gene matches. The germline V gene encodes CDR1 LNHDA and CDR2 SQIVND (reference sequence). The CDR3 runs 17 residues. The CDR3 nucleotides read TGTGCCAGTAGTTTTAAGGCTAGCGGGGGGACCAAAAACATTCAGTACTTC. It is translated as CASSFKASGGTKNIQYF.

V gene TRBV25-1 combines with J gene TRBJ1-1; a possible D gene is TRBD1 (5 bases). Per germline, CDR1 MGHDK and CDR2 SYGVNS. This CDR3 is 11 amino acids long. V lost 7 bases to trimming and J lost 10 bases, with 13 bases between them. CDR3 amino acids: CASKRGSRAFF. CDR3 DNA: TGTGCCAGCAAAAGGGGCAGTAGAGCTTTCTTT. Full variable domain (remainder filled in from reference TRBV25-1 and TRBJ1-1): EADIYQTPRYLVIGTGKKITLECSQTMGHDKMYWYQQDPGMELHLIHYSYGVNSTEKGDLSSESTVSRIRTEHFPLTLESARPSHTSQYLCASKRGSRAFFGQGTRLTVV.

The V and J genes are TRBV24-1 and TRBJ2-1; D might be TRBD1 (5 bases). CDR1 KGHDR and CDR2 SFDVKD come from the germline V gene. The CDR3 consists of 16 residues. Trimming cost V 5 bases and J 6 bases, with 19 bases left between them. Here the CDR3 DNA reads TGTGCCACCAGTGGGGGCTCTTATAGAGGATTCAATGAGCAGTTCTTC. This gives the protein CATSGGSYRGFNEQFF.

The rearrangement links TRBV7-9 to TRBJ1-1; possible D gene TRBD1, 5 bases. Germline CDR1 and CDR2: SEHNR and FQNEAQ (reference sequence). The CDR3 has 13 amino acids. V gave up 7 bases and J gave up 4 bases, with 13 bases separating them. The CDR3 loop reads CASTLGRGTEAFF. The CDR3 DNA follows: TGTGCCAGCACTTTGGGGCGGGGCACTGAAGCTTTCTTT.

CDR3 sequence (DNA): TGTGCCAGTACCGAGGAGAACCTTGGAAACACCATATATTTT. This codes for CASTEENLGNTIYF. The V and J genes are TRBV19 and TRBJ1-3; D is undetermined. With 7 bases removed from V and 3 bases from J, the gap between germline ends came to 13 bases. The germline V gene has CDR1 LNHDA and CDR2 SQIVND (reference sequence). CDR3 length: 14 amino acids.